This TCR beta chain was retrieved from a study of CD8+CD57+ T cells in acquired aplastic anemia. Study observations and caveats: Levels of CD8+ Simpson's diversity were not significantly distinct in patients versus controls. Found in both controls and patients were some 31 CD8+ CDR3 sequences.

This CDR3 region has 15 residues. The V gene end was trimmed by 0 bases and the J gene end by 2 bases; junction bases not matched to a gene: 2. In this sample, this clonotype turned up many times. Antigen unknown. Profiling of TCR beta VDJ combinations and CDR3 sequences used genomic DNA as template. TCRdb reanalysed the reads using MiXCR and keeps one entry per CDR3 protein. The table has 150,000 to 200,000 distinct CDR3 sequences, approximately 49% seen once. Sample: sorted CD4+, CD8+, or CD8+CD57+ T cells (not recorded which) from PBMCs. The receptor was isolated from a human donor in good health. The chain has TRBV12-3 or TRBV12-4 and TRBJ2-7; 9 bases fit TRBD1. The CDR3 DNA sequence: TGTGCCAGCAGTTTAGCGGGACAGGGTACCTACGAGCAGTACTTC. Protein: CASSLAGQGTYEQYF.